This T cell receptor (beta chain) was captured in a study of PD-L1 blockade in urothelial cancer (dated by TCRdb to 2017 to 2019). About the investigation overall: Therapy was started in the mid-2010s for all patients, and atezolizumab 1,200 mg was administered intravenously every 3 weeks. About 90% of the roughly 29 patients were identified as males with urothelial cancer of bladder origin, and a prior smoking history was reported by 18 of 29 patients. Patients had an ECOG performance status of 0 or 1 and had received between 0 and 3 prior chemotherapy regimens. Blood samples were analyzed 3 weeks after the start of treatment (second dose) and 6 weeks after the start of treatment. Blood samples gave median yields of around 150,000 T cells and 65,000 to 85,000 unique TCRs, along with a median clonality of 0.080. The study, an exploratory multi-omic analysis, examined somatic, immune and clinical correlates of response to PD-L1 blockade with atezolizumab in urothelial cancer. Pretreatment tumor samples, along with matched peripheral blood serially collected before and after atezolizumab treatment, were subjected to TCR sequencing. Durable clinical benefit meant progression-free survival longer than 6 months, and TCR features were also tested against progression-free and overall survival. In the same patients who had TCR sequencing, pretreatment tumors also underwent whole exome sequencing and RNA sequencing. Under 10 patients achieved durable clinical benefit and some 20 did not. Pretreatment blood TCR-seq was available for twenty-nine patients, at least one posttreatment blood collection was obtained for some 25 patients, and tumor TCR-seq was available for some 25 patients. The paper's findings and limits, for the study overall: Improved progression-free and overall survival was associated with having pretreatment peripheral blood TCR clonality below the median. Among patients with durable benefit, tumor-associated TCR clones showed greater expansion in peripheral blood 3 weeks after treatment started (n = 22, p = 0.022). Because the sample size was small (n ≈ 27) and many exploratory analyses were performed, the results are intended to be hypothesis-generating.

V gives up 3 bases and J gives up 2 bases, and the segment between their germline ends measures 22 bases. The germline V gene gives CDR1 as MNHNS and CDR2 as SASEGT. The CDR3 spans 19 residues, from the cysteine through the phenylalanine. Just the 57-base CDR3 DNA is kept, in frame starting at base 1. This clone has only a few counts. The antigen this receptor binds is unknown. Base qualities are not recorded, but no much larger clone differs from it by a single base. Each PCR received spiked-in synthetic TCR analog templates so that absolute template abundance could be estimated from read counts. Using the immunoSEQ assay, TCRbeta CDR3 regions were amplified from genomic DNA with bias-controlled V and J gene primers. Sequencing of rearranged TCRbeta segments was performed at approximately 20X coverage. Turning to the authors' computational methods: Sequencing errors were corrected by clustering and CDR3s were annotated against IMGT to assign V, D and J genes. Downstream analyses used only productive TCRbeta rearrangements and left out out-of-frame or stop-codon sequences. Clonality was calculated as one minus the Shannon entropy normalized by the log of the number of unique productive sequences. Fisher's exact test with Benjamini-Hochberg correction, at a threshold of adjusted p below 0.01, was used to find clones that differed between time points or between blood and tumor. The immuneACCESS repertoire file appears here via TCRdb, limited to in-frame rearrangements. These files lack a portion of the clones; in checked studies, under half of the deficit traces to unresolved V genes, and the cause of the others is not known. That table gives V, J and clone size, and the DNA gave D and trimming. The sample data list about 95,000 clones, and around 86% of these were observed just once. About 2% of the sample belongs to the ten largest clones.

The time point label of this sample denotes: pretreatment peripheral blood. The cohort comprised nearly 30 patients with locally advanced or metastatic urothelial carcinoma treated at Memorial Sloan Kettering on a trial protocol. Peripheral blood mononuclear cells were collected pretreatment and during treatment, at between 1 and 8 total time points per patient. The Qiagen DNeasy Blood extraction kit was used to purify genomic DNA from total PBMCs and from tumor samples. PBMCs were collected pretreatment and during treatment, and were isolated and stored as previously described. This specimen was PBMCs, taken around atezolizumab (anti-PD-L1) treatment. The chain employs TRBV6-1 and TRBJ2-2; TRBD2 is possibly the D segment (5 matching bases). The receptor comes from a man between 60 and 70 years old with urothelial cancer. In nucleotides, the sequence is TGTGCCAGCAGTGATCCCTCTTGGACGGACTCTAAAAACACCGGGGAGCTGTTTTTT. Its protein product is CASSDPSWTDSKNTGELFF.